This T cell receptor beta chain originates from a study of Ad26.COV2.S vaccination and SARS-CoV-2 variants. Profiling relied on immunoSEQ multiplex PCR, and the TCRdb table lists in-frame clones only, not all of them. The sample carries around 100,000 clones, around 82% recorded once. In the case of this clone: Its target is unknown.

Study-level findings and limits: The TCR-based breadth and depth measures might underestimate overall T cell responses. Breadth measured for non-spike TCRs was similar across vaccine and placebo recipients.

The sequences come from peripheral blood, collected after recovery from COVID-19. The receptor was derived from a human donor who had recovered from COVID-19.

The CDR3 loop is CASSHGSGSTPYNEQFF. In nucleotides, the CDR3 is TGCGCCAGCAGCCATGGATCCGGGAGTACGCCCTACAATGAGCAGTTCTTC. The rearrangement links TRBV4-1 to TRBJ2-1; possible D gene TRBD2, 6 bases. Germline V gives CDR1 MGHRA, CDR2 YSYEKL. Trimming pared 3 bases from V and 2 bases from J, leaving 17 bases between. This CDR3 contains 17 residues.